This TCR beta chain was observed in a study of blood T cells in healthy people across ages. Germline CDR1 reads LGHDT; CDR2 reads YNNKEL (reference sequence). Germline trimming cut 4 bases from V and 0 bases from J; bases unmatched to any gene: 7. CDR3 length: 18 amino acids. Primers used in a second PCR of roughly 6 to 11 cycles were a sample-barcoded 5' primer and a J-beta primer mix. Using its own MiXCR run on the 5' RACE reads, TCRdb lists one record per CDR3 protein. Here the sample spans 750,000 to 850,000 distinct CDR3 sequences, about 25% being singletons. Only a few counts were recorded for this clonotype. The data were also submitted as part of a second study, on T cells of mothers and their children.

The chain has TRBV3-1 and TRBJ2-1, with 12 bases aligning to TRBD2. This receptor was taken from a boy between 5 and 17 years old in good health. The sample comprised blood. CDR3 sequence: CASSPTSGSMSSYNEQFF. The CDR3, as DNA: TGTGCCAGCAGCCCGACTAGCGGGAGCATGAGCTCCTACAATGAGCAGTTCTTC.